The 20 T cell receptor beta chains listed next were all sequenced from one sample in a study of T cells after yellow fever vaccination. TCRdb called the 5' RACE reads again in MiXCR, with one record for every CDR3 protein. The sample contains 150,000 to 200,000 distinct CDR3 sequences, 6.2% of which appear only once. Sequencing used CD4+ T cells sorted from PBMCs, obtained on the day of the first yellow fever vaccination. Receptors were obtained from a man between 18 and 29 years old who received the YFV17D yellow fever vaccine.

This clonotype was picked up many times. The chain is built from TRBV4-3 and TRBJ1-1; 7 positions match TRBD1. After removal of 3 bases from V and 3 bases from J, the junction contained 1 base not matched to a gene. In germline, CDR1 is LGHNA, CDR2 YSLEER. CDR3 length equals 13 residues. The CDR3 sequence is CASSQQGDTEAFF. CDR3 nucleotide sequence: TGCGCCAGCAGCCAGCAGGGGGACACTGAAGCTTTCTTT.

This clonotype was seen repeatedly, ten times or more. The chain recombines TRBV7-9 with TRBJ2-4; D perhaps matches TRBD2 (5 bases). Per germline, CDR1 SEHNR and CDR2 FQNEAQ (reference sequence). The CDR3 is 13 residues long. Trimming took off 11 bases at V and 3 bases at J, with 14 bases between the two ends. CDR3 loop: CAGGRSGKNIQYF. The CDR3, as DNA: TGTGCCGGAGGTCGCTCGGGCAAAAACATTCAGTACTTC.

This clonotype was picked up many times. The chain joins TRBV4-3 to TRBJ2-1; D is uncertain. Germline lookup yields CDR1 LGHNA and CDR2 YSLEER. The CDR3 is 17 amino acids. The V gene lost 0 bases and the J gene lost 0 bases, with 12 bases spanning the gap. The CDR3 DNA sequence: TGCGCCAGCAGCCAAGACAGTCCACGTACCTCCTACAATGAGCAGTTCTTC. As protein: CASSQDSPRTSYNEQFF.

In its sample, this clonotype was seen many times. This sequence joins TRBV5-1 and TRBJ2-2; D is undetermined. There are 15 residues in the CDR3. Trimming left V 0 bases short and J 1 base short, with 7 bases between. Per germline, CDR1 SGHRS and CDR2 YFSETQ. Here the CDR3 reads CASSLEQLNTGELFF. CDR3 DNA sequence: TGCGCCAGCAGCTTGGAACAGCTGAACACCGGGGAGCTGTTTTTT.

This clonotype was detected only a few times. V is TRBV5-1 and J is TRBJ2-2; 8 bases fit TRBD2. This CDR3 is built from 15 residues. The V and J ends lost 4 bases and 4 bases, in that order; junction bases with no gene match: 6. Germline assignment: CDR1 SGHRS and CDR2 YFSETQ. As DNA, the CDR3 is TGCGCCAGCAGCCCCGGGGGGGCGGTCACCGGGGAGCTGTTTTTT. Protein product: CASSPGGAVTGELFF. The complete variable domain, with remaining parts taken from reference TRBV5-1 and TRBJ2-2, reads KAGVTQTPRYLIKTRGQQVTLSCSPISGHRSVSWYQQTPGQGLQFLFEYFSETQRNKGNFPGRFSGRQFSNSRSEMNVSTLELGDSALYLCASSPGGAVTGELFFGEGSRLTVL.

Ten or more counts support this clonotype. The gene calls are TRBV12-3 or TRBV12-4 and TRBJ2-5, with D perhaps TRBD2 (7 bases). The length of the CDR3 is 15 residues. V was shortened by 7 bases and J by 4 bases, with 19 bases between the two germline ends. As DNA, the CDR3 is TGTGCCAGCACAATTTGGGGGGGCGCGGGAGAGACCCAGTACTTC. Its translation: CASTIWGGAGETQYF.

A few counts support this clonotype. The chain uses TRBV5-6 and TRBJ1-1; D not certain. Germline CDR1 reads SGHDT; CDR2 reads YYEEEE. V was clipped by 4 bases and J by 1 base, with 14 bases between them. This CDR3 contains 15 residues. Here the CDR3 DNA reads TGTGCCAGCAGCCGAGTCGGACGGAAGAACACTGAAGCTTTCTTT. It yields the protein CASSRVGRKNTEAFF.

This clonotype was seen a few times. V is TRBV12-3 or TRBV12-4 and J is TRBJ2-5; TRBD1 aligns across 7 bases. V shed 6 bases, J shed 5 bases, and the junction held 12 bases outside the gene matches. This CDR3 region has 15 residues. In nucleotides, the CDR3 is TGTGCCAGCAGACTCACCAGACAGGGTCCCGAGACCCAGTACTTC. This codes for CASRLTRQGPETQYF.

This clonotype was recorded at least ten times. This rearrangement joins TRBV4-3 to TRBJ1-2, with D hard to call. V was pared by 3 bases and J by 2 bases, with 7 bases between. CDR3 length: 13 amino acids. Per germline, CDR1 LGHNA and CDR2 YSLEER. In nucleotides, the CDR3 is TGCGCCAGCAGCCAGAATCCAAACTATGGCTACACCTTC. Translated: CASSQNPNYGYTF.

This clonotype has only a few counts. V and J are TRBV29-1 and TRBJ2-3, with TRBD1 matching over 7 bases. V gave up 5 bases and J gave up 2 bases; unmatched junction bases: 19. The CDR3 has 18 residues. In germline, CDR1 is SQVTM, CDR2 ANQGSEA. This CDR3 reads CSVSSRVGQAIITDTQYF. The CDR3, as DNA: TGCAGCGTTTCGTCCCGGGTTGGACAGGCGATTATCACAGATACGCAGTATTTT.

V is TRBV9 and J is TRBJ1-3; perhaps TRBD1 as D (5 bases). This CDR3 comprises 17 residues. The V gene lost 2 bases and the J gene lost 3 bases, with 18 bases spanning the gap. Germline V gene lookup returns CDR1 SGDLS and CDR2 YYNGEE. In DNA, the CDR3 is TGTGCCAGCAGCGTCCGGGGCTACCTTGGCGGTGGAAACACCATATATTTT. Translated: CASSVRGYLGGGNTIYF.

This chain connects TRBV7-2 to TRBJ2-6; maybe TRBD1 (5 bases). The V gene's germline CDR1 is SGHTA and CDR2 FQGNSA. V was shortened by 4 bases and J by 4 bases, with 8 bases between the two germline ends. The CDR3 contains 14 residues. The CDR3 DNA is TGTGCCAGCAGCTCTCGACAGGGGGCCAACGTCCTGACTTTC. It yields the protein CASSSRQGANVLTF.

The CDR3 sequence: CSVEMGASGIQYF. The CDR3 nucleotides are TGCAGCGTTGAGATGGGGGCCTCGGGTATTCAGTACTTC. This chain joins TRBV29-1 and TRBJ2-4; possible D gene TRBD1, 6 bases. V lost 3 bases to trimming and J lost 10 bases, with 16 bases between them. The CDR3 has 13 residues. Germline V lookup: CDR1 SQVTM, CDR2 ANQGSEA.

This clonotype appeared many times. This rearrangement joins TRBV24-1 to TRBJ2-7, with D maybe TRBD1 (6 bases). Germline CDR1 and CDR2: KGHDR and SFDVKD. This CDR3 region has 17 residues. Trimming removed 0 bases at V and 3 bases at J, with 17 bases between. The CDR3 coding sequence is TGTGCCACCAGTGATTTGTCTGAGAACAGGGACGGCTACGAGCAGTACGTC. Translating gives CATSDLSENRDGYEQYV.

This clonotype occurred a few times. This sequence joins TRBV5-1 and TRBJ2-1, with D tentatively TRBD2 (6 bases). Germline V CDR1 and CDR2: SGHRS, YFSETQ. Deletions cut 5 bases from V and 10 bases from J, with 10 bases between. The CDR3 length is 11 residues. The CDR3 nucleotides are TGCGCCAGCAGGGACGGACTAGAGCAGTTCTTC. Its translation is CASRDGLEQFF.

This clonotype has a count of ten or more. The V gene is TRBV2, the J gene TRBJ2-3, with D perhaps matching TRBD1 or TRBD2 (5 bases each). The CDR3 covers 13 residues. Between the trimmed V and J ends, which lost 3 bases and 4 bases, there was a span of 8 bases. CDR1 and CDR2 (germline): SNHLY, FYNNEI. CDR3 nucleotide sequence: TGTGCCAGCAGTGAGCAGGGAGCAGATACGCAGTATTTT. Protein product: CASSEQGADTQYF.

This sequence joins TRBV20-1 and TRBJ1-1; 7 bases match TRBD1. The J segment lost 1 base and the V segment lost 4 bases, leaving 3 bases of the junction unmatched. This CDR3 spans 13 amino acids. Germline CDR1 and CDR2: DFQATT and SNEGSKA (reference sequence). The CDR3 region is CSATGQSNTEAFF. DNA of the CDR3: TGCAGTGCTACGGGACAGTCGAACACTGAAGCTTTCTTT.

Ten or more counts support this clonotype. The genes are TRBV28 and TRBJ2-7; TRBD1 aligns across 7 bases. With 5 bases clipped from V and 5 bases from J, the junction kept 12 bases outside the gene matches. Germline-derived CDR1 and CDR2 are MDHEN and SYDVKM. The CDR3 has 15 residues. The CDR3 coding sequence is TGTGCCAGCAGTACCCCGACAGGGTTAAAAAACGAGCAGTACGTC. It codes for CASSTPTGLKNEQYV.

Concerning this clonotype: This clone may be a read error of a much larger clone one base away. The chain combines TRBV29-1 with TRBJ2-5; D may be TRBD1 (8 bases). The CDR3 extends over 14 amino acids. Germline CDR1 and CDR2: SQVTM and ANQGSEA. With 7 bases removed from V and 5 bases from J, the gap between germline ends came to 20 bases. The CDR3 DNA follows: TGCAGCGCCACGGGAGGACAGGGATTGGAGACCCAGTACTTC. This encodes CSATGGQGLETQYF.

This clonotype was detected many times. The rearrangement uses TRBV18 and TRBJ2-7; 8 nucleotides agree with TRBD1. V lost 6 bases and J lost 2; bases outside the gene matches: 9. The CDR3 covers 15 residues. Germline V gene sequence: CDR1 KGHSH, CDR2 LQKENI. This CDR3 is CASSPGGQVAYEQYF. The CDR3 nucleotides are TGTGCCAGCTCCCCCGGGGGACAGGTGGCCTACGAGCAGTACTTC.